This T cell receptor (beta chain) comes out of a study of blood T cell repertoires in COVID-19. Study overall: Samples taken during acute and convalescent COVID-19 were collected in the United States, Italy and Spain.

This clone was found a few times. Original handling: The assay estimated nucleated cells by amplifying reference gene primers. TCRdb keeps only in-frame clones here, not all; method: immunoSEQ multiplex PCR. That table gives V, J and clone size, and the DNA gave D and trimming. Found here are 350,000 to 400,000 clones, approximately 90% of them singletons; the top ten hold 0.97%. The CDR3 is made up of 15 amino acids. Germline V gives CDR1 SGHKS, CDR2 YYEKEE (reference sequence). After removal of 5 bases from V and 5 bases from J, the junction contained 5 bases not matched to a gene. The study drew participants aged roughly 18 to 95 years from about two dozen US areas. Clinical histories supplied by participants themselves formed the basis of cohort assignment.

The rearrangement links TRBV5-5 to TRBJ2-1, with TRBD1 matching over 12 bases. The source is a woman aged 25 to 39 with acute COVID-19. Sequenced material: PBMCs or T cells enriched from blood (not recorded which). The CDR3 bases are TGTGCCAGCAGACCCGGGACAGGGGGCCACAATGAGCAGTTCTTC. Residues: CASRPGTGGHNEQFF.